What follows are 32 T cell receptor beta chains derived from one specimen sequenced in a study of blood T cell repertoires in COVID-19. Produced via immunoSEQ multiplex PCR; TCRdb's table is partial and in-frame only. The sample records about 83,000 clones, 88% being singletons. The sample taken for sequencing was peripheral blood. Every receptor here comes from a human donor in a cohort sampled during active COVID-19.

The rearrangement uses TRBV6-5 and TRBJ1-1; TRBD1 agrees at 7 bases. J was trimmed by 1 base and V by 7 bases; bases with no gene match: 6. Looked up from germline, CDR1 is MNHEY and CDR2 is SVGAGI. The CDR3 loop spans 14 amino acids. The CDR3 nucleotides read TGTGCCAGCATTTCGGACAGGCCGAACACTGAAGCTTTCTTT. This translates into CASISDRPNTEAFF.

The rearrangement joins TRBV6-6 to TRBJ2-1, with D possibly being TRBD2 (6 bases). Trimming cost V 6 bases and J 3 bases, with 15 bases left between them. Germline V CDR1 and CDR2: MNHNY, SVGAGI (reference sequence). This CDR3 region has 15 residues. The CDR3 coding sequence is TGTGCCAGCAGCCTGACTAGTCCCCTCTACAATGAGCAGTTCTTC. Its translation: CASSLTSPLYNEQFF.

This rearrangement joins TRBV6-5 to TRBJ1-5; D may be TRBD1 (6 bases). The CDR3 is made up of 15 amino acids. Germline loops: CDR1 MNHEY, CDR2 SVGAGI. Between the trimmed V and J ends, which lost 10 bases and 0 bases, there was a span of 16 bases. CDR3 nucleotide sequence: TGTGCCAACCCGGGGGGCAGAAATAGCAATCAGCCCCAGCATTTT. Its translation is CANPGGRNSNQPQHF.

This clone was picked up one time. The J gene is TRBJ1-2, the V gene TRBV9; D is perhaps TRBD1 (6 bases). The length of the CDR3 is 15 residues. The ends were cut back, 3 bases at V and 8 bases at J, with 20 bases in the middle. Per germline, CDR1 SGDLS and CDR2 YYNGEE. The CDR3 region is CASSGPGALKNGYTF. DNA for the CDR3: TGTGCCAGCAGCGGCCCAGGGGCCCTAAAGAACGGCTACACCTTC.

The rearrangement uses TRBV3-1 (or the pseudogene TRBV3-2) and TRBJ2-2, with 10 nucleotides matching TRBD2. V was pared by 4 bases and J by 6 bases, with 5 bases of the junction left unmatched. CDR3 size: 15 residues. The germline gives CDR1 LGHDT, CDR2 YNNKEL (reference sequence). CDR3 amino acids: CASSLIAGGPGELFF. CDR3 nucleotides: TGTGCCAGCAGCCTAATAGCGGGGGGTCCCGGGGAGCTGTTTTTT.

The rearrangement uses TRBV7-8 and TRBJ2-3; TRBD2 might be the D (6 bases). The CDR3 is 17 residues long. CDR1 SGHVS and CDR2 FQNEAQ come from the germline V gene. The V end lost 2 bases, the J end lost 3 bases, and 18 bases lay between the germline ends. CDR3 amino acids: CASSLNPRPGSTDTQYF. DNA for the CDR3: TGTGCCAGCAGCTTAAATCCCAGACCCGGGAGTACAGATACGCAGTATTTT.

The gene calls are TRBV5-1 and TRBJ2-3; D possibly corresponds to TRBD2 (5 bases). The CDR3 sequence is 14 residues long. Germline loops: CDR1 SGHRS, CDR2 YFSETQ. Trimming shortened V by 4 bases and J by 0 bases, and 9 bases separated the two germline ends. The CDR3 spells CASSPSGSTDTQYF. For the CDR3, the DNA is TGCGCCAGCAGCCCCTCGGGAAGCACAGATACGCAGTATTTT. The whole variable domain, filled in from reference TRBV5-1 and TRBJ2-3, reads KAGVTQTPRYLIKTRGQQVTLSCSPISGHRSVSWYQQTPGQGLQFLFEYFSETQRNKGNFPGRFSGRQFSNSRSEMNVSTLELGDSALYLCASSPSGSTDTQYFGPGTRLTVL.

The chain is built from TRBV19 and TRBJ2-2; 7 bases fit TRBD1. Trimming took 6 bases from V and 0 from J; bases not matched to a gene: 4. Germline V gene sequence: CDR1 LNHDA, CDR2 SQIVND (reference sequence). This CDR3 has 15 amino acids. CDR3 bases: TGTGCCAGTAGCCCAGGGACAGCGAACACCGGGGAGCTGTTTTTT. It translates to CASSPGTANTGELFF.

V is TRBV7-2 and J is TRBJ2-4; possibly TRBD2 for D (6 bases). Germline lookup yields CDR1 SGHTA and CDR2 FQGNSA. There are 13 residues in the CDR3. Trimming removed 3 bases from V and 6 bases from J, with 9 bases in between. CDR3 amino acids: CASSLGGLNIQYF. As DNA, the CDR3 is TGTGCCAGCAGCTTGGGAGGCTTAAACATTCAGTACTTC.

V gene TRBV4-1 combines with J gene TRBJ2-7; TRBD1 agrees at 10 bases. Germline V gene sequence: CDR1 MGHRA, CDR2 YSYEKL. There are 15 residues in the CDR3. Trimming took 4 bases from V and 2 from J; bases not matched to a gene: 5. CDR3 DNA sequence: TGCGCCAGCAGCCTCCAAGGACAGGGGGCCTACGAGCAGTACTTC. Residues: CASSLQGQGAYEQYF.

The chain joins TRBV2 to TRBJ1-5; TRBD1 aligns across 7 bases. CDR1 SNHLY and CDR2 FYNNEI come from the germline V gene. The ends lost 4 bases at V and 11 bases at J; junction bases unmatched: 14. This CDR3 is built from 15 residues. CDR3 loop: CASSVTGTEKGAQHF. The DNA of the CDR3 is TGTGCCAGCAGTGTGACAGGGACCGAGAAAGGGGCCCAGCATTTT.

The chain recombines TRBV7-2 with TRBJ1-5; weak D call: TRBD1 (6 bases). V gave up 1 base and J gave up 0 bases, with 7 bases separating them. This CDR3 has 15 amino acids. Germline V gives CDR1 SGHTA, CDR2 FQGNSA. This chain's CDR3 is CASSLVRGSNQPQHF. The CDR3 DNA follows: TGTGCCAGCAGCTTAGTCAGGGGTAGCAATCAGCCCCAGCATTTT.

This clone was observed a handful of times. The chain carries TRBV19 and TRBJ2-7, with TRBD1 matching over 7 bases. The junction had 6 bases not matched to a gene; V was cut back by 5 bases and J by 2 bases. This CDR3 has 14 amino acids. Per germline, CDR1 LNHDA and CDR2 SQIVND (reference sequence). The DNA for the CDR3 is TGTGCCAGTAGTCGACAGGGACGTACCTACGAGCAGTACTTC. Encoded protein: CASSRQGRTYEQYF. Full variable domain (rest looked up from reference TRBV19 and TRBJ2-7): DGGITQSPKYLFRKEGQNVTLSCEQNLNHDAMYWYRQDPGQGLRLIYYSQIVNDFQKGDIAEGYSVSREKKESFPLTVTSAQKNPTAFYLCASSRQGRTYEQYFGPGTRLTVT.

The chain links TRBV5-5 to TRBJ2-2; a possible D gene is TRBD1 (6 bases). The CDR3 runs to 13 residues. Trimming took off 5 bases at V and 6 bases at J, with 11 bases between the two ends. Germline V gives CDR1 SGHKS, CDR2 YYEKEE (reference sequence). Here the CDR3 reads CASRLAGAGELFF. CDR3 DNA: TGTGCCAGCAGGCTGGCAGGGGCCGGGGAGCTGTTTTTT. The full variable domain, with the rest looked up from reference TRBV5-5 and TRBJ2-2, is DAGVTQSPTHLIKTRGQQVTLRCSPISGHKSVSWYQQVLGQGPQFIFQYYEKEERGRGNFPDRFSARQFPNYSSELNVNALLLGDSALYLCASRLAGAGELFFGEGSRLTVL.

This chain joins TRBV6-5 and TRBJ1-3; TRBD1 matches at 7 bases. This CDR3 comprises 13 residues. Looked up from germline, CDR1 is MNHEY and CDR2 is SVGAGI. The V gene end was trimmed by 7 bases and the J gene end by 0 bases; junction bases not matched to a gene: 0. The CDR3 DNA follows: TGTGCCAGCACAGGGGGCTCTGGAAACACCATATATTTT. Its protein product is CASTGGSGNTIYF.

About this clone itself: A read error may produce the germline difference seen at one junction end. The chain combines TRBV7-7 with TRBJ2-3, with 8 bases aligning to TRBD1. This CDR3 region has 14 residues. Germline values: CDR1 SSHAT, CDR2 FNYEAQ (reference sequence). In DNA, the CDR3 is TGTGCTAGCAGCTATGACAGGGGCGCAGATACGCAGTATTTT. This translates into CASSYDRGADTQYF.

The CDR3 DNA reads TGTGCCAGCAGTCAAACAGGAGCCTATAGCAATCAGCCCCAGCATTTT. Its protein product is CASSQTGAYSNQPQHF. The chain couples TRBV6-6 to TRBJ1-5, with D maybe TRBD1 (5 bases). Germline V gene lookup returns CDR1 MNHNY and CDR2 SVGAGI (reference sequence). Trimming removed 5 bases from V and 0 bases from J, with 14 bases in between. This CDR3 is built from 16 residues.

CDR3 nucleotides: TGCGCCAGCAGCCTACTTTCTGTCGGGGGGGAGACCCAGTACTTC. It specifies CASSLLSVGGETQYF. The J gene is TRBJ2-5, the V gene TRBV5-1, with 7 bases matching TRBD2. V was clipped by 4 bases and J by 5 bases; unmatched bases: 11. The CDR3 is made up of 15 amino acids. Per germline, CDR1 SGHRS and CDR2 YFSETQ.

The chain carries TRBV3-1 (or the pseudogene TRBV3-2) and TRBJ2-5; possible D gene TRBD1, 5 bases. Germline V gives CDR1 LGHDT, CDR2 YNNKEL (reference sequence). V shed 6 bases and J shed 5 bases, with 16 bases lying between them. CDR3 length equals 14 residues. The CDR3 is CASRVNQGRETQYF. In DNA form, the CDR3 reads TGTGCCAGCAGAGTCAATCAGGGCAGGGAGACCCAGTACTTC.

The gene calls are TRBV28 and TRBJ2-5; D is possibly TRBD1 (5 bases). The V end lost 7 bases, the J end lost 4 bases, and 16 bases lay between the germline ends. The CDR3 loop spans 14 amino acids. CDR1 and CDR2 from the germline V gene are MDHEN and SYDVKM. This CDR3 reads CASTIDSVVETQYF. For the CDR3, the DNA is TGTGCCAGCACCATCGACAGTGTCGTAGAGACCCAGTACTTC.

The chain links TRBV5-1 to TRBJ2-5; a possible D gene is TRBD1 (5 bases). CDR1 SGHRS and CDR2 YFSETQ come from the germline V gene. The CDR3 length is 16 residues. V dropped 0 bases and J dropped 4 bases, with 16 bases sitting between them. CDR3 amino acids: CASSLVGLKASETQYF. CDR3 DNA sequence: TGCGCCAGCAGCTTGGTGGGGCTAAAAGCGTCAGAGACCCAGTACTTC.

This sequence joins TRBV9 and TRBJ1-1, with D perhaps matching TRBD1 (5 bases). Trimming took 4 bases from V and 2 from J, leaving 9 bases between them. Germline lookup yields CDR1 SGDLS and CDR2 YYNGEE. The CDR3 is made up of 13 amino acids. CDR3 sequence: CASSQGLNTEAFF. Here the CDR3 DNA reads TGTGCCAGCAGCCAGGGACTTAACACTGAAGCTTTCTTT.

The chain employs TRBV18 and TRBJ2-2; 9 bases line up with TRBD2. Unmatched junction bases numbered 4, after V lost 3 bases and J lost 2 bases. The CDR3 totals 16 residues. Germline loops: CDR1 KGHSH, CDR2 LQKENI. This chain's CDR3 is CASSPGAGGNTGELFF. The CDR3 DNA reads TGTGCCAGCTCACCCGGAGCGGGAGGTAACACCGGGGAGCTGTTTTTT.

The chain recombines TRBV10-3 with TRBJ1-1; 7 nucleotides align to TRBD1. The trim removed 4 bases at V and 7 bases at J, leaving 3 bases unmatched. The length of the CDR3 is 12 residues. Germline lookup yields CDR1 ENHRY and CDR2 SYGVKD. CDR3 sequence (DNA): TGTGCCATCAGTGGAGGACAGGTTGAAGCTTTCTTT. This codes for CAISGGQVEAFF.

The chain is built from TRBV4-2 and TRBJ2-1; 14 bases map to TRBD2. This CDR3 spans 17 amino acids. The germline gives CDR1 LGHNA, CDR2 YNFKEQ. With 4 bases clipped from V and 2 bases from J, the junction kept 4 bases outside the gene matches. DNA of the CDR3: TGTGCCAGCAGCCCCGGGACTAGCGGGGGCCCCTACAATGAGCAGTTCTTC. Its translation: CASSPGTSGGPYNEQFF.

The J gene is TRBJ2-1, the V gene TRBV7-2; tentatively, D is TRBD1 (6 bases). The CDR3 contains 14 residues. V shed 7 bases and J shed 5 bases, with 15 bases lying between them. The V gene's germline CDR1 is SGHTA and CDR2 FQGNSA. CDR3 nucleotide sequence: TGTGCCAGCAACAAAGGACAGCTAGACAATGAGCAGTTCTTC. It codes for CASNKGQLDNEQFF. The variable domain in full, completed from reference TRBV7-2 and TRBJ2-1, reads GAGVSQSPSNKVTEKGKDVELRCDPISGHTALYWYRQSLGQGLEFLIYFQGNSAPDKSGLPSDRFSAERTGGSVSTLTIQRTQQEDSAVYLCASNKGQLDNEQFFGPGTRLTVL.

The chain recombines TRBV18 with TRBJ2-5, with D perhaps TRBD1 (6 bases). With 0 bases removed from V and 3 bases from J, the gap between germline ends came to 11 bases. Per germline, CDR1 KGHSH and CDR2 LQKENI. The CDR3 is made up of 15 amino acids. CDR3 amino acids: CASSPPRGLKETQYF. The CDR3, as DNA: TGTGCCAGCTCACCACCCAGGGGCCTCAAAGAGACCCAGTACTTC.

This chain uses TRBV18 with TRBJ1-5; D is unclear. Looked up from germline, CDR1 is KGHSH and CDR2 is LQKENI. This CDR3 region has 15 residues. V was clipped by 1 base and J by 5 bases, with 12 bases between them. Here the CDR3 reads CASSPLRGGDQPQHF. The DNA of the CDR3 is TGTGCCAGCTCACCACTTCGGGGAGGAGATCAGCCCCAGCATTTT.

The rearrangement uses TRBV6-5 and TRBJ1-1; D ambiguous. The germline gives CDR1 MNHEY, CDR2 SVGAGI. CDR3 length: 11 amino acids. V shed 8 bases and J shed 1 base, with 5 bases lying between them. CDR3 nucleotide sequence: TGTGCCAGCCGGAGGAACACTGAAGCTTTCTTT. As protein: CASRRNTEAFF.

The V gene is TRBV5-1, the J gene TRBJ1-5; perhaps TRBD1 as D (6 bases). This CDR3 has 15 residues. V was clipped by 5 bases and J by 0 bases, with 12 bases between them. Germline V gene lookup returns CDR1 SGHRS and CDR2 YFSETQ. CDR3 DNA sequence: TGCGCCAGCAGTCTGGACAGCCGTAGCAATCAGCCCCAGCATTTT. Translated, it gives CASSLDSRSNQPQHF. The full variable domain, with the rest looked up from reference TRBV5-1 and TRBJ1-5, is KAGVTQTPRYLIKTRGQQVTLSCSPISGHRSVSWYQQTPGQGLQFLFEYFSETQRNKGNFPGRFSGRQFSNSRSEMNVSTLELGDSALYLCASSLDSRSNQPQHFGDGTRLSIL.

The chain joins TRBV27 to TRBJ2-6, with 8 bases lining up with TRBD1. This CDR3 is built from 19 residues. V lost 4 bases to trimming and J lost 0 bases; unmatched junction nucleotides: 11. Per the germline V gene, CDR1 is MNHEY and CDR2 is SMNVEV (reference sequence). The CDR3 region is CASSSHLGTGLSGANVLTF. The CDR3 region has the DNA TGTGCCAGCAGTTCCCACTTGGGGACAGGCCTCTCTGGGGCCAACGTCCTGACTTTC.

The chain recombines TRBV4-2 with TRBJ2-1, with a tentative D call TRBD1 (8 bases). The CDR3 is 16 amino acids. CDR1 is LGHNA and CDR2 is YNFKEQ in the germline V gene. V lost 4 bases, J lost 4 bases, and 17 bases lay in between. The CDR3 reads CASSRAQGGSYNEQFF. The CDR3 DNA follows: TGTGCCAGCAGCCGTGCACAGGGGGGGTCTTACAATGAGCAGTTCTTC.